The present T cell receptor (beta chain) was sequenced within a study of HIV-infected patients and healthy controls. This clonotype has at least ten counts. This CDR3 spans 14 amino acids. The V gene lost 4 bases and the J gene lost 8 bases, with 14 bases spanning the gap. MiXCR, run by TCRdb on the 5' RACE reads, gives a single entry per CDR3 protein. The data contain 55,000 to 70,000 distinct CDR3 sequences, roughly 21% of them seen just once; the ten biggest clones take up about 1.5%. The sequence was collected from a human donor in good health. The material sequenced was CD4+ T cells from blood. The rearrangement joins TRBV12-3 or TRBV12-4 to TRBJ1-4, with a possible D match to TRBD1 (6 bases). In DNA, the CDR3 is TGTGCCAGCAGTTCTTCACTGGACAGAGAAAAACTGTTTTTT. Translating it yields CASSSSLDREKLFF.